This T cell receptor beta chain was identified during a study of metastatic and nonmetastatic thyroid tumors. On the study more broadly: Comparative analysis of repertoires was undertaken across blood and tumor or nodule tissue obtained from malignant and benign thyroid patients.

This clone rates as medium-sized. The antigen is not known. Via MiXCR, TCRdb re-called the PCR reads. Here the sample spans 50,000 or so clones, approximately 24% being singletons. CDR1 MNHNS and CDR2 SASEGT come from the germline V gene. The CDR3 length is 13 residues. Trimming took off 6 bases at V and 6 bases at J, with 15 bases between the two ends. Study results and caveats: According to reports, the diversity of TCR beta was significantly higher in malignant thyroid tumors than in benign nodules, and this held in both blood and tumor samples.

No treatment of any kind had been given to any patient before thyroid surgery. The receptor comes from a male donor with papillary thyroid cancer or a benign thyroid nodule (not recorded which). Some clones in this sample may be carry-over from other donors' samples. The material sequenced was blood. V is TRBV6-1 and J is TRBJ2-7; D may correspond to TRBD1 or TRBD2 (5 bases each). The CDR3 sequence is CASRRDPIGEQYF. CDR3 DNA sequence: TGTGCCAGCAGACGGGACCCCATTGGCGAGCAGTACTTC.